The 21 T cell receptor beta chains below all came from one sample that was sequenced in a study of Ad26.COV2.S vaccination and SARS-CoV-2 variants. Method: immunoSEQ multiplex PCR; TCRdb's copy keeps in-frame clones and lacks some. The repertoire has over 110,000 clones, roughly 85% of them found once; the top ten carry 5%. The sample consisted of peripheral blood, taken after recovery from COVID-19. These receptors all come from a human donor who had recovered from COVID-19.

The CDR3 DNA reads TGTGCCATCAGTGATCGGCTAGCGGGGGAAGGGGAGCAGTACTTC. Translated: CAISDRLAGEGEQYF. The gene calls are TRBV10-3 and TRBJ2-7, with 10 bases fitting TRBD2. V was pared by 3 bases and J by 7 bases, with 9 bases of the junction left unmatched. Germline V gives CDR1 ENHRY, CDR2 SYGVKD. This CDR3 is built from 15 residues.

This clone was seen once. The chain employs TRBV12-3 or TRBV12-4 and TRBJ1-1, with D uncertain. V lost 5 bases and J lost 11, with 18 bases in between. The CDR3 totals 13 residues. The CDR3 sequence is CASSGRTLYGAFF. Here the CDR3 DNA reads TGTGCCAGCAGTGGCCGGACCCTATACGGGGCTTTCTTT.

This clone was counted a single time. This chain uses TRBV18 with TRBJ1-3; 7 nucleotides align to TRBD1. The CDR3 has 18 residues. Germline lookup yields CDR1 KGHSH and CDR2 LQKENI. The junction had 14 bases not matched to a gene; V was cut back by 6 bases and J by 0 bases. CDR3 amino acids: CASSSGQDQMYSGNTIYF. In nucleotides, the CDR3 is TGTGCCAGCTCCTCAGGACAGGACCAAATGTACTCTGGAAACACCATATATTTT.

In regard to this clone: This specimen includes other DNA sequences encoding the same CDR3. The rearrangement uses TRBV6-2 or TRBV6-3 and TRBJ2-3, with D hard to call. The CDR3 runs to 13 residues. Trimming cost V 2 bases and J 3 bases, with 6 bases left between them. Germline lookup yields CDR1 MNHEY and CDR2 SVGEGT. CDR3 amino acids: CASSYRETDTQYF. The CDR3 DNA sequence: TGTGCCAGCAGTTACAGGGAAACAGATACGCAGTATTTT.

The chain employs TRBV11-2 and TRBJ2-5, with 10 bases lining up with TRBD2. CDR1 SGHAT and CDR2 FQNNGV come from the germline V gene. The CDR3 runs to 13 residues. The junction had 4 bases not matched to a gene; V was cut back by 7 bases and J by 5 bases. The CDR3 DNA sequence: TGTGCCAGCACCCTAGCGGGGGAGGAGACCCAGTACTTC. This translates into CASTLAGEETQYF.

The genes are TRBV6-5 and TRBJ2-7; maybe TRBD2 (5 bases). The germline V and J ends were trimmed by 4 bases and 3 bases, with 13 bases remaining between them. The CDR3 consists of 14 residues. Germline CDR1 reads MNHEY; CDR2 reads SVGAGI. The DNA for the CDR3 is TGTGCCAGCAGTTCTTCCGGGGTCGGCTACGAGCAGTACTTC. Translation: CASSSSGVGYEQYF.

To note about this clone: In the same sample, other DNA sequences code for this CDR3. This chain connects TRBV28 to TRBJ1-2; no clear D gene. Germline V gene lookup returns CDR1 MDHEN and CDR2 SYDVKM. V dropped 3 bases and J dropped 4 bases, with 6 bases sitting between them. The CDR3 runs to 12 residues. CDR3: CASSFGSYGYTF. The CDR3 coding sequence is TGTGCCAGCAGTTTTGGGTCCTATGGCTACACCTTC.

The chain is built from TRBV29-1 and TRBJ2-7, with D possibly being TRBD2 (6 bases). The CDR3 totals 16 residues. V shed 5 bases and J shed 4 bases, with 24 bases lying between them. CDR1 and CDR2 from the germline V gene are SQVTM and ANQGSEA. CDR3 DNA: TGCAGCGTTTCCCGACCGGCGGACTATCAATCATACGAGCAGTACTTC. Amino acid sequence: CSVSRPADYQSYEQYF.

This clone was detected once. This chain uses TRBV4-1 with TRBJ2-7; D is perhaps TRBD1 (5 bases). CDR1 and CDR2 (germline): MGHRA, YSYEKL. There are 13 residues in the CDR3. V was pared by 4 bases and J by 5 bases, with 12 bases between. The CDR3 here is CASSLRDLDEQYF. The CDR3 region has the DNA TGCGCCAGCAGCCTCAGGGATCTCGACGAGCAGTACTTC.

In its sample, this clone was seen once. The chain couples TRBV13 to TRBJ2-2; no clear D gene. The CDR3 runs to 13 residues. Trimming stripped 5 bases from V and 5 bases from J, with 9 bases between. Germline V gives CDR1 PRHDT, CDR2 FYEKMQ (reference sequence). In nucleotides, the CDR3 is TGTGCCAGCAGCCCATCCAGAACCGGGGAGCTGTTTTTT. Protein sequence: CASSPSRTGELFF.

V and J are TRBV3-1 (or the pseudogene TRBV3-2) and TRBJ2-3; 10 bases line up with TRBD2. Germline values: CDR1 LGHDT, CDR2 YNNKEL (reference sequence). This CDR3 contains 15 residues. The trim removed 3 bases at V and 2 bases at J, leaving 2 bases unmatched. DNA for the CDR3: TGTGCCAGCAGCCATAGCGGGGGGATCACAGATACGCAGTATTTT. Its translation is CASSHSGGITDTQYF.

The chain is built from TRBV5-4 and TRBJ2-5; no firm D call. This CDR3 comprises 13 residues. V lost 4 bases, J lost 7 bases, and 14 bases lay in between. Germline V gives CDR1 SGHNT, CDR2 YYREEE (reference sequence). CDR3 protein: CASSPITHGTQYF. CDR3 in DNA: TGTGCCAGCAGCCCCATCACCCATGGGACCCAGTACTTC. Looking up the rest from reference TRBV5-4 and TRBJ2-5 gives the full variable domain: ETGVTQSPTHLIKTRGQQVTLRCSSQSGHNTVSWYQQALGQGPQFIFQYYREEENGRGNFPPRFSGLQFPNYSSELNVNALELDDSALYLCASSPITHGTQYFGPGTRLLVL.

This sequence joins TRBV7-9 and TRBJ1-4, with D tentatively TRBD1 (6 bases). This CDR3 spans 13 amino acids. The ends were cut back, 7 bases at V and 4 bases at J, with 10 bases in the middle. In germline, CDR1 is SEHNR, CDR2 FQNEAQ (reference sequence). The CDR3 bases are TGTGCCAGCACCCAGGGGAATAATGAAAAACTGTTTTTT. Its translation: CASTQGNNEKLFF.

The rearrangement uses TRBV27 and TRBJ2-7; 9 nucleotides match TRBD2. CDR3 length: 13 residues. V was clipped by 4 bases and J by 5 bases; unmatched bases: 3. CDR1 and CDR2 (germline): MNHEY, SMNVEV (reference sequence). The CDR3 DNA reads TGTGCCAGCAGTTCGGGACTAGCAGACGAGCAGTACTTC. It translates to CASSSGLADEQYF.

The chain recombines TRBV3-1 (or the pseudogene TRBV3-2) with TRBJ1-1; possible D gene TRBD1, 5 bases. CDR3 length: 12 residues. V lost 1 base to trimming and J lost 10 bases, with 10 bases between them. CDR1 is LGHDT and CDR2 is YNNKEL in the germline V gene (reference sequence). The CDR3 bases are TGTGCCAGCAGCCAAGGGGGGGTAGGAGCTTTCTTT. It yields the protein CASSQGGVGAFF.

The V gene is TRBV12-3 or TRBV12-4, the J gene TRBJ2-7; D may be TRBD2 (5 bases). The CDR3 runs to 12 residues. V gave up 3 bases and J gave up 6 bases, with 9 bases separating them. CDR3 protein: CASSFGVLEQYF. DNA of the CDR3: TGTGCCAGCAGTTTCGGGGTTCTCGAGCAGTACTTC.

J is TRBJ2-2 and V is TRBV28; D might be TRBD1 or TRBD2, each matching 5 bases. V was cut by 5 bases and J by 4 bases, with 11 bases left in between. The germline V gene has CDR1 MDHEN and CDR2 SYDVKM. This CDR3 has 14 residues. CDR3 residues: CASSVPGSTGELFF. The CDR3 DNA sequence: TGTGCCAGCAGTGTGCCAGGGAGCACCGGGGAGCTGTTTTTT.

J is TRBJ1-2 and V is TRBV3-1 (or the pseudogene TRBV3-2); 9 bases align to TRBD1. This CDR3 spans 15 amino acids. Per the germline V gene, CDR1 is LGHDT and CDR2 is YNNKEL (reference sequence). The ends lost 1 base at V and 6 bases at J; junction bases unmatched: 6. The DNA for the CDR3 is TGTGCCAGCAGCCAAGGGTCACAGGGGGCTCATGGCTACACCTTC. It is translated as CASSQGSQGAHGYTF.

The rearrangement links TRBV9 to TRBJ2-1; 8 nucleotides line up with TRBD2. The J segment lost 7 bases and the V segment lost 4 bases, leaving 7 bases of the junction unmatched. The CDR3 covers 14 residues. Germline V lookup: CDR1 SGDLS, CDR2 YYNGEE. The CDR3 coding sequence is TGTGCCAGCAGCCCCCGGGGGGGTTGGAATGAGCAGTTCTTC. It is translated as CASSPRGGWNEQFF.

V and J are TRBV5-4 and TRBJ2-5; TRBD2 matches 8 bases. CDR1 and CDR2 (germline): SGHNT, YYREEE (reference sequence). Germline trimming cut 3 bases from V and 5 bases from J; bases unmatched to any gene: 12. This CDR3 is built from 16 residues. In DNA, the CDR3 is TGTGCCAGCAGCTCGACCGGGACTAGAGGGAGCGAGACCCAGTACTTC. Its protein is CASSSTGTRGSETQYF.

This clone was counted only a few times. This chain joins TRBV2 and TRBJ2-7; 7 nucleotides agree with TRBD1. CDR1 and CDR2 from the germline V gene are SNHLY and FYNNEI. Losses at the gene ends were 8 bases for V and 0 bases for J; bases not matched to a gene: 10. CDR3 size: 15 residues. CDR3 sequence: CASDTAGTASYEQYF. The DNA for the CDR3 is TGTGCCAGCGATACCGCAGGGACAGCCTCCTACGAGCAGTACTTC.